Given below is one TCR beta chain in context. The data originate from a study of T cell responses to AZD1222 COVID-19 vaccine. Some clones are missing from TCRdb's copy, which holds only in-frame ones; the method was immunoSEQ multiplex PCR. The sample consists of under 140,000 clones, approximately 90% of them appearing once. The CDR3 consists of 12 residues. V lost 6 bases, J lost 5 bases, and 11 bases lay in between. CDR1 and CDR2 from the germline V gene are SNHLY and FYNNEI. This sequence originates from an adult in good health. The chain is built from TRBV2 and TRBJ2-7; D is possibly TRBD1 (6 bases). The sample in question was peripheral blood, obtained on day 0 of AZD1222 vaccination. In DNA form, the CDR3 reads TGTGCCAGCAGCGGACAGTTCGACGAGCAGTACTTC. Translated, it gives CASSGQFDEQYF.